This T cell receptor beta chain is from a study of cytomegalovirus exposure and HLA in healthy donors. Study as a whole: Counted in an early data release were some 81 million unique TCRs from HLA-typed donors. Genetic ancestry analysis placed 81% of the roughly 400 donors that were genotyped in the Caucasian-associated cluster.

The PCR used 60 Vbeta and 13 Jbeta primers. TCRdb keeps only in-frame clones here, not all; method: immunoSEQ multiplex PCR. Of about 140,000 clones listed, 70% to 75% were seen once; the top ten hold 1.5% to 2%. Trimming removed 5 bases at V and 3 bases at J, with 10 bases between. This CDR3 is 13 amino acids long. CDR1 is SGHAT, CDR2 FQNNGV, per germline. The source material was PBMCs. This TCR was recovered from a woman aged 25 to 45 in good health and CMV-seronegative. The chain has TRBV11-2 and TRBJ1-2, with D possibly matching TRBD1 (5 bases). The CDR3 nucleotides are TGTGCCAGCAGCCGGGGGATTGACTATGGCTACACCTTC. This codes for CASSRGIDYGYTF. Filled out from reference TRBV11-2 and TRBJ1-2, the complete variable domain reads EAGVAQSPRYKIIEKRQSVAFWCNPISGHATLYWYQQILGQGPKLLIQFQNNGVVDDSQLPKDRFSAERLKGVDSTLKIQPAKLEDSAVYLCASSRGIDYGYTFGSGTRLTVV.